This T cell receptor beta chain was sequenced for a study of graft-versus-host responses after intestinal transplantation. A remark on this clone: What it recognizes is unknown.

Clones were sequenced by immunoSEQ multiplex PCR, and TCRdb holds only the in-frame ones, with some missing. The top ten clones hold about 0.062% of a sample with over 75,000 clones, just under 95% of them seen once. This CDR3 contains 12 residues. Germline values: CDR1 SGHRS, CDR2 YFSETQ. The V gene lost 4 bases and the J gene lost 7 bases, with 12 bases spanning the gap. Study-level points and caveats: Some GvH clones were seen earlier in gut or blood, suggesting intestinal origin. GvH clone levels peaked in circulation, and this peak was associated with early post-transplant HvG declines. Individuals carrying graft-donor T cell macrochimerism showed high graft-versus-host to host-versus-graft clonal ratios in allografts.

This TCR was recovered from a human donor who was the organ donor for an intestinal transplant. Sequenced here: unstimulated CD8+ T cells sorted from spleen or lymph node cells, sampled before transplant. This chain connects TRBV5-1 to TRBJ2-7; tentative D call: TRBD2 (5 bases). The DNA for the CDR3 is TGCGCCAGCAGCGGAGGATATGGGGAGCAGTACTTC. Its translation: CASSGGYGEQYF.